Many counts were recorded for the clone carrying this T cell receptor beta chain. Its target is not known. These data are taken from a study of T-cell reconstitution after alpha-beta-depleted transplantation in children. The study's findings and limits: The authors attributed T-cell counts and diversity one year after transplant mostly to newly produced T cells. It was reported that alpha-beta T cells came from several hundred expanded graft clones (about two months after transplant). For some patients, TCRbeta diversity was high at day 60 because of recipient T cells and thymic progenitors that survived.

During its preparation, the TCRbeta library received unique molecular identifiers. TCRdb analysed the PCR reads with MiXCR anew, one entry per CDR3 protein. The top ten clones hold 36% of a sample with more than 15,000 distinct CDR3 sequences, around 8.3% of them seen once. Germline CDR1 is KGHSH and CDR2 is LQKENI. The CDR3 consists of 14 residues. Trimming removed 3 bases at V and 4 bases at J, with 13 bases between. The sequence derives from a boy younger than two who had a stem cell transplant for Wiskott-Aldrich syndrome, so the T cells may come from the graft donor. The chain employs TRBV18 and TRBJ2-7; TRBD1 might be the D (6 bases). Sample: PBMCs, mostly from graft donor cells, taken 60 days after TCRalphabeta/CD19-depleted stem cell transplant. CDR3 DNA: TGTGCCAGCTCACCGCAACAGGGTTCGTACGAGCAGTACTTC. This encodes CASSPQQGSYEQYF.